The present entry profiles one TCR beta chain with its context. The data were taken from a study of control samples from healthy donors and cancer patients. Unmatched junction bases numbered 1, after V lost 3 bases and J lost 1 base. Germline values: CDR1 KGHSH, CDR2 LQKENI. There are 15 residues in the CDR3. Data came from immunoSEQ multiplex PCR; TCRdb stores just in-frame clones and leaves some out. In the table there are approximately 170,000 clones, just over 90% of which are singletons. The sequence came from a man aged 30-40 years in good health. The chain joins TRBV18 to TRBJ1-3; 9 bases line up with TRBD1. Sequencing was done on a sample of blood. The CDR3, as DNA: TGTGCCAGCTCACCCGGGACAGGGTCTGGAAACACCATATATTTT. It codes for CASSPGTGSGNTIYF. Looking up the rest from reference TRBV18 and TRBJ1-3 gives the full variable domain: NAGVMQNPRHLVRRRGQEARLRCSPMKGHSHVYWYRQLPEEGLKFMVYLQKENIIDESGMPKERFSAEFPKEGPSILRIQQVVRGDSAAYFCASSPGTGSGNTIYFGEGSWLTVV.